These 22 T cell receptor beta chains originate from one sample sequenced in a study of blood T cell repertoires in COVID-19. The method was immunoSEQ multiplex PCR; TCRdb's version includes in-frame clones alone and lacks a portion of them. The data contain approximately 200,000 clones, roughly nine tenths of them singletons. The sample taken for sequencing was peripheral blood. The receptors shown here come from a man between 65 and 85 years old with active or convalescent COVID-19.

This chain connects TRBV19 to TRBJ2-3; D is perhaps TRBD1 (6 bases). The CDR3 extends over 12 amino acids. Trimming cost V 5 bases and J 8 bases, with 11 bases left between them. CDR1 and CDR2 from the germline V gene are LNHDA and SQIVND (reference sequence). The CDR3: CASSSRGFTQYF. In DNA form, the CDR3 reads TGTGCCAGTAGTTCCAGGGGTTTTACGCAGTATTTT.

About this clone itself: The same CDR3 is also encoded by other DNA sequences in this sample. The V gene is TRBV6-2 or TRBV6-3, the J gene TRBJ2-5; 12 nucleotides agree with TRBD1. V was clipped by 2 bases and J by 5 bases; unmatched bases: 6. Germline-derived CDR1 and CDR2 are MNHEY and SVGEGT. The CDR3 length is 16 residues. The CDR3 loop reads CASSYGTGGAGETQYF. The CDR3 DNA reads TGTGCCAGCAGTTACGGGACAGGGGGCGCGGGTGAGACCCAGTACTTC.

This clone was seen only once. This chain links TRBV10-3 with TRBJ1-5; TRBD1 matches 8 bases. CDR1 ENHRY and CDR2 SYGVKD come from the germline V gene. V gave up 8 bases and J gave up 2 bases; unmatched junction bases: 8. This CDR3 region has 15 residues. CDR3 coding DNA: TGTGCCATCGGGACCGGACAGGGCGGCAATCAGCCCCAGCATTTT. Protein product: CAIGTGQGGNQPQHF.

The chain recombines TRBV24-1 with TRBJ2-7; D might be TRBD2 (6 bases). CDR3 size: 14 residues. Between the trimmed V and J ends, which lost 3 bases and 9 bases, there was a span of 17 bases. Germline CDR1 and CDR2: KGHDR and SFDVKD. In DNA form, the CDR3 reads TGTGCCACCAGTGATGAGACGGGAGCTTTGGGGCAGTACTTC. Translating it yields CATSDETGALGQYF.

The chain couples TRBV27 to TRBJ2-3; a possible D gene is TRBD1 (6 bases). There are 13 residues in the CDR3. The germline V gene has CDR1 MNHEY and CDR2 SMNVEV (reference sequence). The ends were cut back, 3 bases at V and 7 bases at J, with 11 bases in the middle. This chain's CDR3 is CASSFVGAHTQYF. CDR3 coding DNA: TGTGCCAGCAGTTTCGTGGGGGCGCATACGCAGTATTTT.

V is TRBV2 and J is TRBJ1-4; D unclear. V lost 9 bases and J 3 bases, leaving 11 bases between the germline ends. Germline CDR1 is SNHLY and CDR2 is FYNNEI. This CDR3 region has 13 residues. The CDR3 here is CARNGGPNEKLFF. CDR3 nucleotides: TGTGCCAGGAATGGCGGCCCTAATGAAAAACTGTTTTTT.

This chain uses TRBV27 with TRBJ2-2; the match to TRBD2 covers 8 bases. Germline V gene data show CDR1 as MNHEY and CDR2 as SMNVEV (reference sequence). Trimming at V came to 3 bases and at J to 5 bases, leaving 5 bases not matched to a gene. The CDR3 extends over 15 amino acids. DNA of the CDR3: TGTGCCAGCAGTTTTAGTACGGGGGGGACCGGGGAGCTGTTTTTT. Encoded protein: CASSFSTGGTGELFF.

V gene TRBV2 combines with J gene TRBJ1-5, with D maybe TRBD1 (5 bases). Germline CDR1 SNHLY, CDR2 FYNNEI. The length of the CDR3 is 13 residues. V lost 8 bases, J lost 7 bases, and 15 bases lay in between. CDR3 sequence reads: CASSGGGDQPQHF. CDR3 nucleotides: TGTGCCAGCTCCGGTGGGGGGGACCAGCCCCAGCATTTT.

The rearrangement uses TRBV18 and TRBJ2-2, with D tentatively TRBD1 (5 bases). Germline V lookup: CDR1 KGHSH, CDR2 LQKENI. CDR3 length equals 14 residues. Trimming took off 1 base at V and 4 bases at J, with 7 bases between the two ends. This CDR3 reads CASSPQTATGELFF. The CDR3, as DNA: TGTGCCAGCTCACCACAGACAGCCACCGGGGAGCTGTTTTTT.

The rearrangement links TRBV6-5 to TRBJ1-6; 9 nucleotides line up with TRBD1. The CDR3 runs to 14 residues. V lost 6 bases to trimming and J lost 5 bases; unmatched junction nucleotides: 2. CDR1 and CDR2 (germline): MNHEY, SVGAGI. The DNA for the CDR3 is TGTGCCAGCAGAGGGACAGGGAATAATTCACCCCTCCACTTT. Residues: CASRGTGNNSPLHF.

The chain recombines TRBV27 with TRBJ1-4, with 7 nucleotides matching TRBD1. The ends lost 4 bases at V and 5 bases at J; junction bases unmatched: 10. CDR3 length: 16 residues. Germline lookup yields CDR1 MNHEY and CDR2 SMNVEV (reference sequence). The DNA of the CDR3 is TGTGCCAGCAGTTCGACATGGGGACAGCCCAATGAAAAACTGTTTTTT. This codes for CASSSTWGQPNEKLFF.

The chain links TRBV6-1 to TRBJ2-5; unclear D gene. The CDR3 loop spans 13 amino acids. The germline V gene has CDR1 MNHNS and CDR2 SASEGT. With 1 base removed from V and 7 bases from J, the gap between germline ends came to 10 bases. In DNA form, the CDR3 reads TGTGCCAGCAGTGAAGAGCAGGCCGGGACCCAGTACTTC. This gives the protein CASSEEQAGTQYF.

The chain recombines TRBV5-1 with TRBJ2-4; D remains unclear. The CDR3 is made up of 14 amino acids. The germline gives CDR1 SGHRS, CDR2 YFSETQ. V was cut by 2 bases and J by 0 bases, with 6 bases left in between. The CDR3 bases are TGCGCCAGCAGCTTTACAGAAGCCAAAAACATTCAGTACTTC. It encodes CASSFTEAKNIQYF.

The count of this clone is one. The chain carries TRBV5-1 and TRBJ2-5; D perhaps matches TRBD2 (6 bases). This CDR3 is 11 amino acids long. Between the trimmed V and J ends, which lost 4 bases and 9 bases, there was a span of 10 bases. Germline V gives CDR1 SGHRS, CDR2 YFSETQ. The CDR3 here is CASSGPGAQYF. The CDR3 coding sequence is TGCGCCAGCAGCGGGCCGGGGGCCCAGTACTTC.

The chain is built from TRBV11-2 and TRBJ2-1; 10 bases map to TRBD2. The junction had 6 bases not matched to a gene; V was cut back by 0 bases and J by 4 bases. The CDR3 sequence is 17 residues long. Germline CDR1 SGHAT, CDR2 FQNNGV. The CDR3 here is CASSLDLTSGMYNEQFF. DNA for the CDR3: TGTGCCAGCAGCTTAGATCTAACTAGCGGGATGTACAATGAGCAGTTCTTC.

The V gene is TRBV6-5, the J gene TRBJ2-4, with 7 bases fitting TRBD1. Germline V gene lookup returns CDR1 MNHEY and CDR2 SVGAGI. J gave up 0 bases and V 6 bases, and 5 bases lay outside the gene matches. This CDR3 is built from 15 residues. The CDR3 is CASRPTGVAKNIQYF. CDR3 bases: TGTGCCAGCAGACCCACAGGGGTAGCCAAAAACATTCAGTACTTC.

The chain's CDR3 is CASSRDTNYGYTF. Written as DNA, the CDR3 is TGTGCCAGCAGCCGGGACACCAACTATGGCTACACCTTC. The chain is built from TRBV25-1 and TRBJ1-2, with a weak D call TRBD1 (6 bases). The CDR3 totals 13 residues. V was shortened by 6 bases and J by 2 bases, with 10 bases between the two germline ends. The germline V gene encodes CDR1 MGHDK and CDR2 SYGVNS.

This chain joins TRBV30 and TRBJ2-2, with TRBD1 matching over 10 bases. The V and J ends lost 3 bases and 5 bases, in that order; junction bases with no gene match: 3. Germline V gene lookup returns CDR1 GTSNPN and CDR2 SVGIG (reference sequence). The CDR3 is made up of 14 amino acids. In DNA form, the CDR3 reads TGTGCCTGGAGATGGACAGGGGGAACCGGGGAGCTGTTTTTT. It yields the protein CAWRWTGGTGELFF. Combining the CDR3 with reference TRBV30 and TRBJ2-2 gives the whole variable domain SQTIHQWPATLVQPVGSPLSLECTVEGTSNPNLYWYRQAAGRGLQLLFYSVGIGQISSEVPQNLSASRPQDRQFILSSKKLLLSDSGFYLCAWRWTGGTGELFFGEGSRLTVL.

The chain combines TRBV28 with TRBJ2-3; D is ambiguous. Per germline, CDR1 MDHEN and CDR2 SYDVKM. V lost 5 bases to trimming and J lost 0 bases, with 12 bases between them. There are 15 residues in the CDR3. CDR3 sequence: CASSGPGPSTDTQYF. CDR3 DNA sequence: TGTGCCAGCAGTGGTCCGGGTCCTAGCACAGATACGCAGTATTTT.

The V call is TRBV7-2, the J call TRBJ2-7; 7 bases fit TRBD2. There are 17 residues in the CDR3. Germline assignment: CDR1 SGHTA and CDR2 FQGNSA. V trimming: 1 base; J trimming: 0 bases; junction bases outside the gene matches: 9. CDR3 nucleotides: TGTGCCAGCAGCTTAGGGGTCCTAGCGGCGAGCTCCTACGAGCAGTACTTC. Protein: CASSLGVLAASSYEQYF. The variable domain in full, completed from reference TRBV7-2 and TRBJ2-7, reads GAGVSQSPSNKVTEKGKDVELRCDPISGHTALYWYRQSLGQGLEFLIYFQGNSAPDKSGLPSDRFSAERTGGSVSTLTIQRTQQEDSAVYLCASSLGVLAASSYEQYFGPGTRLTVT.

The V gene is TRBV28, the J gene TRBJ1-3; D not resolved. Germline-derived CDR1 and CDR2 are MDHEN and SYDVKM. This CDR3 is 15 amino acids long. V lost 6 bases to trimming and J lost 0 bases, with 12 bases between them. This CDR3 reads CASSPPRSSGNTIYF. CDR3 DNA: TGTGCCAGCAGCCCCCCCCGCAGCTCTGGAAACACCATATATTTT.

The chain employs TRBV2 and TRBJ1-1, with D unresolved. CDR3 length equals 14 residues. Germline CDR1 SNHLY, CDR2 FYNNEI. V was clipped by 6 bases and J by 0 bases, with 11 bases between them. CDR3 nucleotides: TGTGCCAGCAGAGACTCCCCCCTGAACACTGAAGCTTTCTTT. Amino acid sequence: CASRDSPLNTEAFF.